Below, 16 T cell receptor beta chains from the same sample are listed, as sequenced in a study of T cell repertoires in cytomegalovirus infection. Their antigens are not known. TCRdb independently ran MiXCR on the reads; one entry per CDR3 protein. The data show about 890,000 distinct CDR3 sequences, roughly 30% seen once. The source material was cultured CD8+ T cells from PBMCs, sampled from culture after CMV antigen stimulation. These TCRs come from a human donor in good health (CMV status not recorded). Some clones in this sample may be carry-over from other donors' samples.

The CDR3 DNA reads TGCAGTGCTAGGGGCAGGGTATCCTACGAGCAGTACTTC. It codes for CSARGRVSYEQYF. The chain links TRBV20-1 to TRBJ2-7, with TRBD1 as a possible D gene (5 bases). The germline V and J ends were trimmed by 3 bases and 1 base, with 10 bases remaining between them. The CDR3 is 13 residues long. CDR1 DFQATT and CDR2 SNEGSKA come from the germline V gene (reference sequence).

Concerning this clonotype itself: A much larger clonotype is one base distant, so this may be a read error. The V gene is TRBV7-2, the J gene TRBJ2-5, with D maybe TRBD1 (6 bases). CDR1 and CDR2 (germline): SGHTA, FQGNSA. With 4 bases removed from V and 2 bases from J, the gap between germline ends came to 14 bases. The CDR3 length is 15 residues. CDR3 region: CTSSYLGGIQETQYF. Written as DNA, the CDR3 is TGTACCAGCAGCTACCTAGGGGGAATACAAGAGACCCAGTACTTC.

This clonotype occurred a few times. The gene calls are TRBV20-1 and TRBJ2-7; 7 bases match TRBD1. This CDR3 is 13 amino acids long. J lost 3 bases, V lost 2 bases, and 4 bases had no gene match. The V gene's germline CDR1 is DFQATT and CDR2 SNEGSKA (reference sequence). The CDR3 loop reads CSARTRDSYEQYV. The CDR3 bases are TGCAGTGCTAGAACCCGGGACAGCTACGAGCAGTACGTC.

The chain recombines TRBV6-5 with TRBJ1-2; D gene unclear. CDR1 MNHEY and CDR2 SVGAGI come from the germline V gene. The CDR3 consists of 17 residues. V was trimmed by 5 bases and J by 1 base, leaving 20 bases between them. The chain's CDR3 is CASSPPRELVINYGYTF. The DNA of the CDR3 is TGTGCCAGCAGTCCCCCCCGAGAGCTGGTCATTAACTATGGCTACACCTTC.

The V gene is TRBV12-3 or TRBV12-4, the J gene TRBJ2-1; 7 positions match TRBD1. J gave up 3 bases and V 7 bases, and 3 bases lay outside the gene matches. This CDR3 has 13 amino acids. CDR3 coding DNA: TGTGCCAGCAAGCCAGGGGGCTACAATGAGCAGTTCTTC. Its translation: CASKPGGYNEQFF.

This clonotype occurred a few times. The gene calls are TRBV6-5 and TRBJ2-3; no clear D. The CDR3 is 15 amino acids. The germline V and J ends were trimmed by 2 bases and 0 bases, with 9 bases remaining between them. Germline V gene data show CDR1 as MNHEY and CDR2 as SVGAGI. The CDR3 DNA sequence: TGTGCCAGCAGTTACCTGGACGGTAGCACAGATACGCAGTATTTT. This codes for CASSYLDGSTDTQYF.

The rearrangement uses TRBV9 and TRBJ2-5, with 9 bases lining up with TRBD1. From germline, CDR1 is SGDLS and CDR2 YYNGEE. V gave up 0 bases and J gave up 9 bases; unmatched junction bases: 6. The CDR3 is made up of 14 amino acids. The DNA of the CDR3 is TGTGCCAGCAGCGTAGGGGGACAGGGTCGGGCCCAGTACTTC. Translation gives CASSVGGQGRAQYF.

The chain has TRBV24-1 and TRBJ2-1, with D unresolved. The CDR3 is made up of 10 amino acids. CDR1 and CDR2 from the germline V gene are KGHDR and SFDVKD. V lost 9 bases and J lost 9, with 8 bases in between. CDR3 sequence reads: CATADAEQFF. The CDR3 region has the DNA TGTGCCACCGCCGACGCTGAGCAGTTCTTC.

This clonotype was seen many times. The chain recombines TRBV7-8 with TRBJ2-2, with D possibly TRBD2 on 5 matching bases. The CDR3 runs to 14 residues. Per the germline V gene, CDR1 is SGHVS and CDR2 is FQNEAQ. V gave up 4 bases and J gave up 6 bases, with 12 bases separating them. This CDR3 reads CASSYLDGAGELFF. The DNA for the CDR3 is TGTGCCAGCAGCTACCTGGACGGGGCCGGGGAGCTGTTTTTT.

This clonotype has more than one count but fewer than ten. The V and J genes are TRBV6-6 and TRBJ1-1; 7 positions agree with TRBD1. This CDR3 region has 14 residues. Looked up from germline, CDR1 is MNHNY and CDR2 is SVGAGI (reference sequence). Unmatched junction bases numbered 6, after V lost 4 bases and J lost 4 bases. CDR3 residues: CASSSRGSVTEAFF. The CDR3, as DNA: TGTGCCAGCAGTTCCAGGGGGAGTGTCACTGAAGCTTTCTTT.

The chain has TRBV6-1 and TRBJ2-1; 15 nucleotides agree with TRBD2. There are 18 residues in the CDR3. Germline lookup yields CDR1 MNHNS and CDR2 SASEGT. V lost 5 bases to trimming and J lost 6 bases; unmatched junction nucleotides: 11. DNA for the CDR3: TGTGCCAGCAGTTACGACAGGACTAGCGGGGGGGCTTCCAATGAGCAGTTCTTC. It encodes CASSYDRTSGGASNEQFF.

The J gene is TRBJ2-2, the V gene TRBV7-3, with no clear D. CDR3 length equals 17 residues. The germline V and J ends were trimmed by 1 base and 6 bases, with 18 bases remaining between them. Germline V gives CDR1 SGHTA, CDR2 FQGTGA. The CDR3 here is CASSLNQAGIFPGELFF. The CDR3 DNA is TGTGCCAGCAGCTTAAATCAGGCAGGAATTTTCCCCGGGGAGCTGTTTTTT.

Here the CDR3 DNA reads TGTGCCAGTGACGACGGGGACACGGGGGGGGACATTCAGTACTTC. Translating gives CASDDGDTGGDIQYF. This chain connects TRBV19 to TRBJ2-4; 8 bases line up with TRBD2. Germline CDR1 and CDR2: LNHDA and SQIVND (reference sequence). The V and J ends lost 8 bases and 8 bases, in that order; junction bases with no gene match: 14. This CDR3 comprises 15 residues.

This clonotype was counted a few times. The genes are TRBV6-6 and TRBJ1-1; the D is unclear. The CDR3 spans 14 residues. Germline values: CDR1 MNHNY, CDR2 SVGAGI (reference sequence). V lost 8 bases to trimming and J lost 0 bases, with 13 bases between them. The CDR3 sequence is CASGPGTVNTEAFF. The CDR3 DNA is TGTGCCAGCGGCCCGGGCACAGTGAACACTGAAGCTTTCTTT.

J is TRBJ1-5 and V is TRBV7-9; weak D call: TRBD1 (5 bases). Trimming took 5 bases from V and 1 from J, leaving 12 bases between them. In germline, CDR1 is SEHNR, CDR2 FQNEAQ (reference sequence). This CDR3 spans 15 amino acids. CDR3 nucleotides: TGTGCCAGCAGCGAGGGGAGTATGAGCAATCAGCCCCAGCATTTT. Translation gives CASSEGSMSNQPQHF.

The rearrangement links TRBV27 to TRBJ1-4; TRBD1 aligns across 7 bases. The J segment lost 8 bases and the V segment lost 0 bases, leaving 6 bases of the junction unmatched. CDR1 is MNHEY and CDR2 is SMNVEV in the germline V gene (reference sequence). This CDR3 comprises 15 residues. The CDR3 DNA follows: TGTGCCAGCAGTTTATCAAGGGGGCGCAGCGAAAAACTGTTTTTT. This gives the protein CASSLSRGRSEKLFF.